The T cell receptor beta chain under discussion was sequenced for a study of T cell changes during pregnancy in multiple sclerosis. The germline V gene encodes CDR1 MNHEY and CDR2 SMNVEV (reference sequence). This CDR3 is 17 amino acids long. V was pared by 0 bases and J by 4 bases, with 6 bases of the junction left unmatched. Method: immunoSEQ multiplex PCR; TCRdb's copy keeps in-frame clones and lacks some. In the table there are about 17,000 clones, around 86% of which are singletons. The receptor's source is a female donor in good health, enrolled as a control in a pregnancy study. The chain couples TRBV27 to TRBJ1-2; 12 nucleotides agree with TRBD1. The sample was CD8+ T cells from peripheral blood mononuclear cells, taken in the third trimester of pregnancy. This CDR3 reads CASSLSMGTGGGYGYTF. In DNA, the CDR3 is TGTGCCAGCAGTTTATCGATGGGGACAGGGGGCGGCTATGGCTACACCTTC.